The TCR beta chain described here comes from a study of Graves' ophthalmopathy and Graves' hyperthyroidism (dated by TCRdb to 2016 to 2019). In terms of the full investigation: Peripheral blood was collected at initial diagnosis, before any treatment. To tell Graves' ophthalmopathy apart from Graves' hyperthyroidism, and to predict which patients would progress to ophthalmopathy, the study relied on TCR beta repertoire signatures. In total, under 150 blood samples were TCR-sequenced: around 42 ophthalmopathy, under 85 hyperthyroidism and about 17 hyperthyroidism-to-ophthalmopathy patients. To explore V-J signatures that distinguish ophthalmopathy from hyperthyroidism, a discovery set of under 110 patients was enrolled, made up of 43 with ophthalmopathy and 57 with stable hyperthyroidism. An independent validation cohort comprised 18 to 20 hyperthyroidism patients and 15 to 17 patients who later progressed from hyperthyroidism to ophthalmopathy. T-cell repertoires of thyroid tissue and blood were compared in about six hyperthyroidism patients. Following sample collection, hyperthyroidism patients were given methimazole at a starting dose of 30 mg daily, and ophthalmopathy patients were given high-dose intravenous methylprednisolone. The 95 to 100 discovery patients were randomly divided into training and test sets at a 7:3 ratio.

For repertoire sequencing, the TCR beta CDR3 regions were amplified from RNA transcripts. The first round was an RT-PCR using HTBI primers with the Qiagen OneStep RT-PCR kit, and this first round was followed by a second-round multiplex PCR, then size selection and purification. Libraries were sequenced on an Illumina HiSeq2000 using paired-end 100 bp reads. Processing in the source paper ran as follows. SOAPnuke was used to process the reads, throwing out any read that had adapters, had uncalled bases, had a mean Phred below 15, or lacked an exact constant-primer or identifier match. COPE v1.2.5 was used to merge high-quality paired reads. Each unique nucleotide sequence was treated as a clonotype, and MiTCR v1.1 was used to align the clonotypes to the IMGT TRB V, D and J references. The analysis was limited to V-J combinations with a frequency above 0.0001, which together covered roughly 99% of repertoires. For each V-J combination, a TCR clonal expansion and chaos score was defined as the ratio of F50 clonal expansion to chaos observed in the TCRdist matrix. Welch's t-statistics and random forest were used to narrow the features down to roughly twelve V-J combinations, which were then fed into a naive Bayes classifier. The Morisita-Horn index was used to measure how similar the thyroid and blood repertoires were. Clones were called with MiXCR by TCRdb after fastp trimmed the public reads at Q25, and only in-frame beta chains were retained. Rows are combined by CDR3 protein, so each entry shows the most common genes and DNA. TCRdb, rather than the study authors, made the V and J calls. This sample has about 220,000 distinct CDR3 sequences in its table, and about a fifth of those were observed once. Approximately 40% of the sample comes from the top ten.

Patients with ophthalmopathy had moderately to severely active disease, with a Clinical Activity Score of 3 or more, a NOSPECS grade of 4 or more, and a disease duration of less than 3 months. Patients with other autoimmune diseases, uncontrolled infections, pregnancy or lactation were excluded. Clinical symptoms, serum thyroxine, TRAb, thyroid ultrasound and orbital computed tomography were used for diagnosis. PBMCs were isolated from about 10 ml of fresh peripheral blood by Ficoll-Paque density gradient centrifugation. Trizol reagent was used to extract the total RNA, and its quality was then checked on an Agilent 2100 Bioanalyzer. With regard to this clonotype: It lacks a known antigen. Base qualities are not provided; no much larger clone lies one nucleotide away.

The paper's findings and limits, for the study overall: Most of the expanded thyroid clonotypes with a frequency above 0.001 were also detected in blood, and it was suggested that the thyroid immune response may be reflected by blood repertoires. Sample size was not predetermined statistically, and investigators were not blinded to group allocation. Ophthalmopathy was separated from stable hyperthyroidism by the 13-signature model with 85% to 90% sensitivity and less than 82% specificity in cross-validation and with 80%/75% in the test set. In validation, the model predicted ophthalmopathy progression with 70.59% sensitivity and about 73% specificity; 12 predicted patients were CT-confirmed with GO in a median of about 6.1 months.

From the cysteine through the phenylalanine, the CDR3 covers 15 amino acids. Of the read, only the CDR3 DNA is kept; its 45 bases are in frame from base 1. Cut back by 5 bases and 2 bases, the V and J ends lie 15 bases apart. Taken from the germline V gene, the CDR1 and CDR2 loops are SGHAT and FQNNGV. This TCR derives from a woman in her 50s with Graves' ophthalmopathy. Donor details come from another sample of the same person, matched by shared clones. This chain is built from TRBV11-2 and TRBJ1-2; a confident D gene designation cannot be given. Sequenced input: peripheral blood. The DNA sequence is given as TGTGCCAGCAGCCGCGACTCAGGTGACAACTATGGCTACACCTTC. Its protein product is CASSRDSGDNYGYTF. The reference TRBV11-2 and TRBJ1-2 proteins fill in what lies around the CDR3, so the full variable domain reads EAGVAQSPRYKIIEKRQSVAFWCNPISGHATLYWYQQILGQGPKLLIQFQNNGVVDDSQLPKDRFSAERLKGVDSTLKIQPAKLEDSAVYLCASSRDSGDNYGYTFGSGTRLTVV.